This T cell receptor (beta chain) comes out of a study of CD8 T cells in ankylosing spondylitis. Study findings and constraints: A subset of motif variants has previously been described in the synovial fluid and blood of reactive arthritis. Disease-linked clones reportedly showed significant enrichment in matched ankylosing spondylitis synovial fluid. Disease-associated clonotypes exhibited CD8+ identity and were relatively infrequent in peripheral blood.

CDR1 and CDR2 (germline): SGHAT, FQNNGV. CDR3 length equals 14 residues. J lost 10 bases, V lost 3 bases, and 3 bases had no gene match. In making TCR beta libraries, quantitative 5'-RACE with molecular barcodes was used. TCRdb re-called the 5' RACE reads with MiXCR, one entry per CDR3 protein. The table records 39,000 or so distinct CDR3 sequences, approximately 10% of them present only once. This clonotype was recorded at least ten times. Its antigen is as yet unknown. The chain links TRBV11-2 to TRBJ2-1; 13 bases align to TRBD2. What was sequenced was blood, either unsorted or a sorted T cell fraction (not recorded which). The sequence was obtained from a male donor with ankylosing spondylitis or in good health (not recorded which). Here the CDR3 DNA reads TGTGCCAGCAGCTTGGGGACTAGCGGGATAGAGCAGTTCTTC. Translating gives CASSLGTSGIEQFF.